A selection of T cell receptor beta chains follows, all from one sample in a study of cytomegalovirus exposure and HLA in healthy donors. The repertoire was sequenced with immunoSEQ multiplex PCR; TCRdb's copy has only in-frame clones and lacks some. Counted here are roughly 200,000 clones, 70% to 80% occurring once; the ten biggest clones make up 1.5% to 2%. The sequenced material came from PBMCs. All receptors come from a man under 40 in good health and CMV-seronegative. Both conserved end residues are part of each CDR3.

v_gene,len,j_gene,CDR3aa
TRBV29-1,14,TRBJ2-7,CSVAGTLVSYEQYF
TRBV28,15,TRBJ2-7,CASSLGTISSYEQYF
TRBV10-1,13,TRBJ1-2,CASSEGRANGYTF
TRBV28,15,TRBJ1-4,CASSYQESYNEKLFF
TRBV9,14,TRBJ2-2,CASSGTANTGELFF
TRBV7-8,19,TRBJ1-1,CASSLARFPGQGRNTEAFF
TRBV13,15,TRBJ2-1,CASSYWTSGTNEQFF
TRBV5-6,15,TRBJ1-3,CASSFYDRAGNTIYF
TRBV2,14,TRBJ1-5,CASTQASDNQPQHF
TRBV5-1,12,TRBJ2-7,CASRSWGTEQYF
TRBV5-1,16,TRBJ2-2,CASSSSGTLNTGELFF
TRBV25-1,15,TRBJ2-7,CASSARDSEFYEQYF
TRBV28,16,TRBJ2-7,CASSFWGGAISYEQYF
TRBV7-9,14,TRBJ1-4,CASSLVGANEKLFF
TRBV9,15,TRBJ2-5,CASSAPGAGVETQYF
TRBV6-1,16,TRBJ2-7,CASSEFRTSGRMGQYF
TRBV7-7,17,TRBJ2-2,CASSLDLVGPNTGELFF
TRBV4-2,17,TRBJ2-3,CASSQVGGLSSTDTQYF
TRBV2,13,TRBJ1-5,CASSARDYQPQHF
TRBV28,16,TRBJ2-6,CASSLQARSGANVLTF
TRBV25-1,13,TRBJ1-2,CASSEDSNYGYTF
TRBV7-3,14,TRBJ2-3,CASSLGQGTDTQYF
TRBV7-7,14,TRBJ2-1,CASSLELGGFGQFF
TRBV4-1,15,TRBJ2-1,CASSLLDRGLNEQFF
TRBV25-1,15,TRBJ1-5,CASSEAKGQHQPQHF
TRBV25-1,16,TRBJ2-7,CASTTSGTSGIYEQYF
TRBV5-1,14,TRBJ2-1,CASSYTTGNNEQFF
TRBV2,17,TRBJ2-3,CASKENLSGGNSDTQYF
TRBV5-4,15,TRBJ2-2,CASSFEGTNTGELFF
TRBV7-9,14,TRBJ1-6,CASSQGQGGSPLHF
TRBV27,16,TRBJ2-7,CASSKGTQAGTYEQYF
TRBV7-9,15,TRBJ1-6,CASSSRTGEDSPLHF
TRBV5-1,17,TRBJ2-7,CASSSGTSGRTSYEQYF
TRBV27,12,TRBJ2-1,CASSRRGYEQFF
TRBV6-5,16,TRBJ2-1,CASSYSTSGIYNEQFF
TRBV4-1,15,TRBJ1-5,CASSQNQGSNQPQHF
TRBV5-4,16,TRBJ1-6,CASSAQESSYNSPLHF
TRBV4-2,16,TRBJ1-3,CASSQDPGGTGNTIYF
TRBV6-1,15,TRBJ1-2,CASRGSLVPIYGYTF
TRBV5-1,20,TRBJ2-7,CASSLALAITPGHGSYEQYF
TRBV19,15,TRBJ2-7,CASSPRDTDPYEQYF
TRBV13,14,TRBJ2-3,CASSAALVMDTQYF
TRBV14,13,TRBJ2-7,CASSSSLAGAQYF
TRBV27,16,TRBJ2-5,CASSSRLAGNQETQYF
TRBV5-4,15,TRBJ2-1,CASSRSWRDGNEQFF
TRBV28,15,TRBJ2-3,CASSLRGSSPDTQYF
TRBV10-1,15,TRBJ2-2,CASSGTGGLPGELFF
TRBV19,17,TRBJ1-5,CASSRPQGHEGNQPQHF
TRBV9,15,TRBJ2-1,CASSPSGGSYNEQFF
TRBV28,16,TRBJ2-3,CASSFSRDWATDTQYF
TRBV28,15,TRBJ1-1,CASPVRGQSNTEAFF
TRBV6-5,13,TRBJ1-4,CASSPRTDGGLFF